These 8 T cell receptor beta chains came from one sample sequenced in a study of T cell repertoires in cytomegalovirus infection. TCRdb independently ran MiXCR on the reads; one entry per CDR3 protein. The repertoire holds roughly 300,000 distinct CDR3 sequences, with about 23% as singletons. The sample was PBMCs. These receptors were obtained from a human donor in good health (CMV status not recorded). Some clones in this sample may be carry-over from other donors' samples.

This clonotype was seen more than once but under ten times. The chain employs TRBV6-2 or TRBV6-3 and TRBJ2-1; 10 bases align to TRBD2. CDR1 is MNHEY and CDR2 is SVGEGT in the germline V gene. Losses at the gene ends were 0 bases for V and 4 bases for J; bases not matched to a gene: 9. The CDR3 is made up of 18 amino acids. CDR3 in DNA: TGTGCCAGCAGTTACTCTCTGGACCGGACTAGCGGTTACAATGAGCAGTTCTTC. This sequence encodes CASSYSLDRTSGYNEQFF.

The chain couples TRBV20-1 to TRBJ2-1, with 12 bases aligning to TRBD2. The CDR3 sequence is 16 residues long. Losses at the gene ends were 1 base for V and 4 bases for J; bases not matched to a gene: 5. Germline CDR1 is DFQATT and CDR2 is SNEGSKA (reference sequence). The CDR3 is CSARAGTSGHYNEQFF. The CDR3 nucleotides are TGCAGTGCTAGAGCCGGGACTAGCGGGCATTACAATGAGCAGTTCTTC.

This clonotype was seen a few times. V usage is TRBV7-6 and J usage is TRBJ1-4, with no clear D. The CDR3 runs to 15 residues. The V gene lost 7 bases and the J gene lost 7 bases, with 19 bases spanning the gap. Germline loops: CDR1 SGHVS, CDR2 FNYEAQ. The CDR3 sequence: CASTRMPQPSEKLFF. DNA for the CDR3: TGTGCCAGCACCCGGATGCCCCAACCCAGTGAAAAACTGTTTTTT.

J is TRBJ2-1 and V is TRBV6-5; the D is unclear. Germline assignment: CDR1 MNHEY and CDR2 SVGAGI. The CDR3 consists of 13 residues. Trimming left V 0 bases short and J 7 bases short, with 7 bases between. As DNA, the CDR3 is TGTGCCAGCAGTTACTCGACGATGAATGAGCAGTTCTTC. Translating it yields CASSYSTMNEQFF.

This clonotype was detected ten times or more. The V call is TRBV7-6, the J call TRBJ2-5; D unclear. V lost 5 bases, J lost 0 bases, and 7 bases lay in between. CDR3 length equals 13 residues. Germline V gene data show CDR1 as SGHVS and CDR2 as FNYEAQ. Written as DNA, the CDR3 is TGTGCCAGCAGCCGAACGTACCAAGAGACCCAGTACTTC. It is translated as CASSRTYQETQYF.

This clonotype was observed a single time. This chain uses TRBV20-1 with TRBJ2-3; no clear D gene. Per the germline V gene, CDR1 is DFQATT and CDR2 is SNEGSKA (reference sequence). V was trimmed by 5 bases and J by 4 bases, leaving 7 bases between them. The CDR3 is 11 residues long. The CDR3 sequence is CSAPSADTQYF. DNA for the CDR3: TGCAGTGCTCCTTCGGCAGATACGCAGTATTTT.

Ten or more counts support this clonotype. The chain recombines TRBV7-2 with TRBJ2-7, with D hard to call. V was trimmed by 5 bases and J by 0 bases, leaving 11 bases between them. Per the germline V gene, CDR1 is SGHTA and CDR2 is FQGNSA. The CDR3 is made up of 14 amino acids. Written as DNA, the CDR3 is TGTGCCAGCAGCCTTGATGTGGCCTCCTACGAGCAGTACTTC. Encoded protein: CASSLDVASYEQYF.

The chain uses TRBV5-1 and TRBJ2-3; 9 bases fit TRBD2. This CDR3 is built from 17 residues. The germline V gene has CDR1 SGHRS and CDR2 YFSETQ. Trimming removed 1 base from V and 3 bases from J; junction bases left unmatched: 9. The CDR3 region has the DNA TGCGCCAGCAGCTTGATAATCCTAGCGGGAAAGACAGATACGCAGTATTTT. Residues: CASSLIILAGKTDTQYF.